This T cell receptor (beta chain) derives from a study of blood T cell repertoires in COVID-19. Study as a whole: The United States, Italy and Spain supplied acute and convalescent COVID-19 samples. In each case, the material was cDNA or gDNA derived from T cells, B-cell-depleted T cells, or PBMCs.

As originally analysed: Estimated nucleated cell counts came from reference gene primer amplification. Produced via immunoSEQ multiplex PCR; TCRdb's table is partial and in-frame only. The V and J calls and clone size were taken over from that table, and D and trimming were inferred from the DNA. The sample consists of 250,000 or so clones, approximately 86% of them appearing once. Sequences were obtained from peripheral blood. The clonotype comes from a man aged 35-49 years with active or convalescent COVID-19.

CDR3 DNA sequence: TGTGCCAGCAGTTTCGACTCGCGCGCCTACGAGCAGTACTTC. This codes for CASSFDSRAYEQYF. The genes are TRBV3-1 (or the pseudogene TRBV3-2) and TRBJ2-7; D uncertain. CDR1 LGHDT and CDR2 YNNKEL come from the germline V gene (reference sequence). CDR3 length: 14 amino acids. Trimming left V 6 bases short and J 2 bases short, with 14 bases between.